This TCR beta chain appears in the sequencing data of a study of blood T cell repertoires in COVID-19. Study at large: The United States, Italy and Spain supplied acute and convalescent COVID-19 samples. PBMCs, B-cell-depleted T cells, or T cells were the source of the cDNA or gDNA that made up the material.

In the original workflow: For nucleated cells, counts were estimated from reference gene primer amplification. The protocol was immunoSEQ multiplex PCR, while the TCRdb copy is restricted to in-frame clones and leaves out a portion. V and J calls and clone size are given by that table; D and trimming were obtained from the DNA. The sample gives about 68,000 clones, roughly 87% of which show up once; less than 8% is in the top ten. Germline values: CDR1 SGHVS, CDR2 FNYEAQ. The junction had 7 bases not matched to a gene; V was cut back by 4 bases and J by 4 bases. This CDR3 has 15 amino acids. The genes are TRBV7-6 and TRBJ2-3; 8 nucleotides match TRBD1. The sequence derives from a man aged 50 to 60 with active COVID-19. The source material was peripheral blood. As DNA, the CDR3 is TGTGCCAGCAGCTCCCGCAGGGGGCAGGCAGATACGCAGTATTTT. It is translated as CASSSRRGQADTQYF.